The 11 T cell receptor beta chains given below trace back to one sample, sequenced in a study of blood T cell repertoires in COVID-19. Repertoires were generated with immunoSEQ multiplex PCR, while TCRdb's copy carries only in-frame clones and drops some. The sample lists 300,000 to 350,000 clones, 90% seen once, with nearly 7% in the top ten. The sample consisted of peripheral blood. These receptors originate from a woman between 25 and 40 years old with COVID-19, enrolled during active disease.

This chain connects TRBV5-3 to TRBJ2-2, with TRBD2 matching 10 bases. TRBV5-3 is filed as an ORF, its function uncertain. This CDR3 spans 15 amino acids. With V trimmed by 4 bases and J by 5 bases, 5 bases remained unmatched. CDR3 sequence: CARSPSGSRTGELFF. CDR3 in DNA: TGTGCCAGAAGCCCTAGCGGGAGTAGAACCGGGGAGCTGTTTTTT.

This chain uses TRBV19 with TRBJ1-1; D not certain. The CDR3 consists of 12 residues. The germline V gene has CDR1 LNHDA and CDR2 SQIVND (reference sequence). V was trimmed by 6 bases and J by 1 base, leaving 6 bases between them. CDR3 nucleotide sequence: TGTGCCAGTAGGACTGAGAACACTGAAGCTTTCTTT. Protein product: CASRTENTEAFF.

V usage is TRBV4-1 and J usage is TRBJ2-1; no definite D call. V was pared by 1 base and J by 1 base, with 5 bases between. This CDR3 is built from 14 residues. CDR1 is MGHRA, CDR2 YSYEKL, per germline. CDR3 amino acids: CASSQAGSYNEQFF. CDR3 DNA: TGCGCCAGCAGCCAAGCAGGTTCCTACAATGAGCAGTTCTTC.

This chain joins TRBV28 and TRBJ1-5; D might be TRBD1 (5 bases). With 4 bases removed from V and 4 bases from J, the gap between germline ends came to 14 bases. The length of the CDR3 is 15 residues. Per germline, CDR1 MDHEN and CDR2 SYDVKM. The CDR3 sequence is CASSSVGGWNQPQHF. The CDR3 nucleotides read TGTGCCAGCAGTTCCGTGGGGGGTTGGAATCAGCCCCAGCATTTT.

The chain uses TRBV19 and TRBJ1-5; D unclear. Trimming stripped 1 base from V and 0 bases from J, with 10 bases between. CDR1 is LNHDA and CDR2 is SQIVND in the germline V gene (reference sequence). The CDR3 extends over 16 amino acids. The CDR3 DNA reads TGTGCCAGTAGTATAGTAGCGGGTTATAGCAATCAGCCCCAGCATTTT. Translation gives CASSIVAGYSNQPQHF.

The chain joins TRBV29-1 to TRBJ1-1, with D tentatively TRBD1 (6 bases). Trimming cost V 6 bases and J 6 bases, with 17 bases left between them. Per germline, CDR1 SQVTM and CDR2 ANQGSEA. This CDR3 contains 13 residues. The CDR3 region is CSVLGGGIPEAFF. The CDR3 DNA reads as TGCAGCGTCCTGGGGGGGGGCATTCCTGAAGCTTTCTTT.

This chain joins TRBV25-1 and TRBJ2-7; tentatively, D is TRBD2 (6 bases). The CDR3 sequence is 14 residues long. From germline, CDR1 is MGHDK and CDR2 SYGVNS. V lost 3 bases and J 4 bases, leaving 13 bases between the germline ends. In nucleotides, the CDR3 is TGTGCCAGCAGTGATAGGATGGGGGGATACGAGCAGTACTTC. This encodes CASSDRMGGYEQYF.

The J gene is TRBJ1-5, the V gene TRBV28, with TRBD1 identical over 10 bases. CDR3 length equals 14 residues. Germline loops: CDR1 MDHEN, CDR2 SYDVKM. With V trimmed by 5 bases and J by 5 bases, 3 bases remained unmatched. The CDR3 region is CASSPGQGDQPQHF. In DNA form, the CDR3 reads TGTGCCAGCAGTCCCGGACAGGGGGATCAGCCCCAGCATTTT. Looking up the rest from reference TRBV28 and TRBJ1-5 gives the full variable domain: DVKVTQSSRYLVKRTGEKVFLECVQDMDHENMFWYRQDPGLGLRLIYFSYDVKMKEKGDIPEGYSVSREKKERFSLILESASTNQTSMYLCASSPGQGDQPQHFGDGTRLSIL.

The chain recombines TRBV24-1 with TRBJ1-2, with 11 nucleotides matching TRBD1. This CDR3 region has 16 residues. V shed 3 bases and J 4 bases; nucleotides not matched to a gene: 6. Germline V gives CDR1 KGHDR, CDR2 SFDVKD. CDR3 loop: CATSDPRTGGSYGYTF. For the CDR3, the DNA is TGTGCCACCAGTGATCCTAGGACAGGGGGCAGCTATGGCTACACCTTC.

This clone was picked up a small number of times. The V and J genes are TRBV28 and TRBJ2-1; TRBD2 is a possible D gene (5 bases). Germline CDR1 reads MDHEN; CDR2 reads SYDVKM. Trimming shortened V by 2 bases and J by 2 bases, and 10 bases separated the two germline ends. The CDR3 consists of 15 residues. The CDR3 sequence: CASSLAGFTYNEQFF. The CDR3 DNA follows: TGTGCCAGCAGTTTAGCGGGCTTTACCTACAATGAGCAGTTCTTC.

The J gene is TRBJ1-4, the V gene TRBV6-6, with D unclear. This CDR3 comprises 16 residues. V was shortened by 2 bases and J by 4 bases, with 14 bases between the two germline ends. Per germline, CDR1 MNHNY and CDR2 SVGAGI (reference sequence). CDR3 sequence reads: CASSYTQSGYNEKLFF. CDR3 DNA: TGTGCCAGCAGTTACACGCAGTCAGGTTATAATGAAAAACTGTTTTTT.